Listed below are T cell receptor beta chains from one sample, sequenced in a study of response to subunit inactivated influenza vaccine. TCRdb reanalysed the RT-PCR reads using MiXCR and keeps one entry per CDR3 protein. The sample has roughly 670,000 distinct CDR3 sequences, 12% to 15% seen once. Sequenced here: PBMCs from blood, sampled less than 15 days before vaccination. The source is a man aged 50-60 years who received an inactivated influenza vaccine. Both conserved end residues are part of each CDR3. The D gene is left open where the match is weak. Where a row states a size, it is once, few, many or the class of an expanded clone; other rows omit it.

V	J	D	length	size	CDR3	DNA
TRBV5-1	TRBJ2-7	.	15	.	CASSLGTRRAYEQYF	TGCGCCAGCAGCTTGGGGACAAGGCGGGCCTACGAGCAGTACTTC
TRBV11-2	TRBJ2-1	TRBD2	16	.	CASSGLAGGKYNEQFF	TGTGCCAGCAGCGGGCTAGCGGGGGGCAAGTACAATGAGCAGTTCTTC
TRBV6-1	TRBJ1-4	TRBD1	14	.	CAAGVQGAGEKLFF	TGTGCCGCAGGAGTCCAGGGGGCAGGTGAAAAACTGTTTTTT
TRBV19	TRBJ2-5	.	13	.	CASSIGVMETQYF	TGTGCCAGTAGTATTGGCGTGATGGAGACCCAGTACTTC
TRBV7-2	TRBJ2-1	TRBD2	15	.	CASTPTSGHYNEQFF	TGTGCCAGCACCCCGACTAGCGGCCACTACAATGAGCAGTTCTTC
TRBV29-1	TRBJ2-3	.	16	once	CSVDGLADLSTDTQYF	TGCAGCGTTGATGGGTTAGCGGACCTGAGCACAGATACGCAGTATTTT
TRBV12-3/TRBV12-4	TRBJ2-1	.	14	.	CASSLEGGLNEQFF	TGTGCCAGCAGTTTAGAGGGGGGCTTGAATGAGCAGTTCTTC
TRBV5-1	TRBJ1-4	.	14	.	CASSFSTGREKLFF	TGCGCCAGCAGCTTCTCGACGGGGAGGGAAAAACTGTTTTTT
TRBV7-2	TRBJ2-7	TRBD1	15	.	CASSDRAGTPYEQYF	TGTGCCAGCAGCGACAGGGCTGGTACTCCCTACGAGCAGTACTTC
TRBV4-1	TRBJ1-6	.	14	few	CASSLLKGGSPLHF	TGCGCCAGCAGCCTCTTGAAAGGGGGATCACCCCTCCACTTT
TRBV6-1	TRBJ2-7	TRBD2	13	.	CASHLAGAYEQYF	TGTGCCAGTCATCTAGCGGGAGCCTACGAGCAGTACTTC
TRBV30	TRBJ2-5	.	13	many	CAWSLGFGETQYF	TGTGCCTGGAGTTTAGGGTTTGGAGAGACCCAGTACTTC
TRBV2	TRBJ2-1	TRBD1	12	many	CASRSRDRRQFF	TGTGCCAGCAGGAGCCGGGACAGGAGGCAGTTCTTC
TRBV7-6	TRBJ2-5	.	17	.	CASSPAGGRFNQETQYF	TGTGCCAGCAGCCCCGCCGGGGGGCGCTTCAACCAAGAGACCCAGTACTTC
TRBV4-1	TRBJ1-1	.	18	.	CASSQDPGRLQVNTEAFF	TGCGCCAGCAGCCAAGATCCTGGTCGCCTCCAGGTGAACACTGAAGCTTTCTTT
TRBV20-1	TRBJ2-1	TRBD1	14	.	CSALTGEGGNEQFF	TGCAGTGCACTGACAGGGGAAGGGGGCAATGAGCAGTTCTTC
TRBV4-3	TRBJ2-7	.	14	.	CASSQVLGGDEQYF	TGCGCCAGCAGCCAAGTACTAGGGGGAGACGAGCAGTACTTC
TRBV9	TRBJ1-2	.	13	few	CASSAGWGHGYTF	TGTGCCAGCAGCGCTGGGTGGGGACATGGCTACACCTTC
TRBV6-1	TRBJ2-5	.	16	few	CASRPNAGVVYETQYF	TGTGCCAGCAGGCCCAATGCAGGGGTAGTATATGAGACCCAGTACTTC
TRBV15	TRBJ2-3	.	15	few	CATSRAGTSTDTQYF	TGTGCCACCAGCAGGGCCGGGACTAGCACAGATACGCAGTATTTT
TRBV15	TRBJ1-1	.	16	many	CATSRDFAGRNTEAFF	TGTGCCACCAGCAGAGATTTTGCTGGGAGGAACACTGAAGCTTTCTTT
TRBV20-1	TRBJ2-5	.	12	many	CSALAAQETQYF	TGCAGTGCTCTGGCGGCCCAAGAGACCCAGTACTTC
TRBV10-2	TRBJ1-1	.	14	few	CASTSGRQNTEAFF	TGCGCCAGCACCTCCGGCCGTCAGAACACTGAAGCTTTCTTT
TRBV20-1	TRBJ2-3	TRBD2	14	.	CSAPAGGVTDTQYF	TGCAGTGCCCCAGCGGGGGGAGTCACAGATACGCAGTATTTT
TRBV19	TRBJ2-7	.	14	few	CASHEGGVPYEQYF	TGTGCCAGTCATGAGGGAGGTGTGCCCTACGAGCAGTACTTC
TRBV5-1	TRBJ2-5	.	13	many	CASSQRLEETQYF	TGCGCCAGCAGTCAAAGGTTGGAAGAGACCCAGTACTTC
TRBV6-2/TRBV6-3	TRBJ1-2	TRBD1	14	few	CASSRTGGEHGYTF	TGTGCCAGCAGCCGGACAGGGGGCGAGCATGGCTACACCTTC
TRBV11-1	TRBJ2-2	TRBD2	19	few	CASSSTRSGNSLDTGELFF	TGTGCCAGCAGCTCAACGAGAAGCGGGAACAGCTTAGACACCGGGGAGCTGTTTTTT
TRBV28	TRBJ2-1	TRBD1	15	.	CASSSGTAMYNEQFF	TGTGCCAGCAGTTCCGGGACAGCGATGTACAATGAGCAGTTCTTC
TRBV4-1	TRBJ1-3	.	14	many	CASSQAGSGNTIYF	TGCGCCAGCAGCCAAGCTGGCTCTGGAAACACCATATATTTT
TRBV28	TRBJ2-6	.	16	.	CASSLRLSSGANVLTF	TGTGCCAGCAGTTTAAGATTGTCCTCTGGGGCCAACGTCCTGACTTTC
TRBV7-2	TRBJ2-4	TRBD2	16	.	CASSPGLAGAKNIQYF	TGTGCCAGCAGCCCCGGGCTAGCGGGAGCCAAAAACATTCAGTACTTC
TRBV28	TRBJ1-6	TRBD1	12	few	CASSSGGAPLHF	TGTGCCAGCAGTTCAGGGGGGGCACCCCTCCACTTT
TRBV6-1	TRBJ2-6	.	16	once	CASEGRRPSGANVLTF	TGTGCCAGCGAAGGGAGAAGACCCTCTGGGGCCAACGTCCTGACTTTC
TRBV20-1	TRBJ1-1	.	13	.	CSAPFWTNTEAFF	TGCAGTGCCCCGTTTTGGACGAACACTGAAGCTTTCTTT
TRBV14	TRBJ1-6	.	15	.	CASSQEWGYNSPLHF	TGTGCCAGCAGCCAAGAGTGGGGGTATAATTCACCCCTCCACTTT